Below are 32 T cell receptor beta chains sequenced from a single sample in a study of blood T cell repertoires in COVID-19. Only in-frame clones appear in the TCRdb table, and some are missing; sequencing was by immunoSEQ multiplex PCR. The data contain about 240,000 clones, 83% of them seen just once; the ten biggest clones take up about 3.9%. The sequencing input was PBMCs or T cells enriched from blood (not recorded which). Every receptor here comes from a woman aged 35 to 49 who had been exposed to COVID-19.

This clone was picked up one time. The chain recombines TRBV27 with TRBJ1-4; 9 positions match TRBD1. V lost 6 bases and J lost 7; bases outside the gene matches: 15. Per the germline V gene, CDR1 is MNHEY and CDR2 is SMNVEV (reference sequence). This CDR3 spans 17 amino acids. The CDR3 region has the DNA TGTGCCAGCAGCCGTGCGGACAGGGGACTCGAGGGTGAAAAACTGTTTTTT. As protein: CASSRADRGLEGEKLFF.

This sequence joins TRBV12-1 and TRBJ1-1. TRBV12-1 is designated a pseudogene. This CDR3 has 12 residues. The CDR3 region has the DNA TGTGCCAGCACGCGATTGAACACTGAAGCTTTCTTT. This gives the protein CASTRLNTEAFF.

The chain employs TRBV6-5 and TRBJ1-2; TRBD1 matches 7 bases. CDR3 length: 13 amino acids. CDR1 MNHEY and CDR2 SVGAGI come from the germline V gene. V gave up 11 bases and J gave up 4 bases; unmatched junction bases: 10. The DNA of the CDR3 is TGTGCCGGCGGTACAGGGGATACCTATGGCTACACCTTC. Encoded protein: CAGGTGDTYGYTF.

V gene TRBV19 combines with J gene TRBJ2-3; tentatively, D is TRBD2 (5 bases). CDR1 and CDR2 from the germline V gene are LNHDA and SQIVND (reference sequence). CDR3 length: 13 residues. The V gene lost 6 bases and the J gene lost 8 bases, with 15 bases spanning the gap. In nucleotides, the CDR3 is TGTGCCAGTAGCTCGACTACCCGAGGTACGCAGTATTTT. Amino acids: CASSSTTRGTQYF.

The J gene is TRBJ1-2, the V gene TRBV6-5; D unclear. CDR1 and CDR2 from the germline V gene are MNHEY and SVGAGI. CDR3 length: 14 amino acids. V lost 0 bases and J lost 4, with 9 bases in between. Written as DNA, the CDR3 is TGTGCCAGCAGTTACTCGATTCTGAGCTATGGCTACACCTTC. It yields the protein CASSYSILSYGYTF.

CDR3 residues: CASSPPPGVDQPQHF. The CDR3 DNA sequence: TGTGCCAGCTCACCACCGCCAGGGGTGGATCAGCCCCAGCATTTT. The chain joins TRBV18 to TRBJ1-5, with TRBD1 as a possible D gene (6 bases). There are 15 residues in the CDR3. V was pared by 0 bases and J by 5 bases, with 11 bases between. Germline lookup yields CDR1 KGHSH and CDR2 LQKENI.

The gene calls are TRBV11-2 and TRBJ1-6; possible D gene TRBD1, 5 bases. Trimming cost V 1 base and J 9 bases, with 16 bases left between them. The CDR3 loop spans 16 amino acids. The germline V gene encodes CDR1 SGHAT and CDR2 FQNNGV. The CDR3 sequence is CASSLVGGDESSPLHF. The CDR3 DNA is TGTGCCAGCAGCTTAGTGGGGGGGGATGAGAGTTCACCCCTCCACTTT.

This clone appeared once. The gene calls are TRBV10-3 and TRBJ1-1, with 10 positions matching TRBD1. V gave up 6 bases and J gave up 1 base; unmatched junction bases: 5. From germline, CDR1 is ENHRY and CDR2 SYGVKD. The CDR3 contains 15 residues. The CDR3 region is CAIRTGGVRNTEAFF. The CDR3 DNA sequence: TGTGCCATCAGGACAGGGGGCGTAAGGAACACTGAAGCTTTCTTT.

V is TRBV23-1 and J is TRBJ1-5, with D maybe TRBD1 (6 bases). TRBV23-1 is designated an ORF whose function remains uncertain. V gave up 7 bases and J gave up 0 bases, with 22 bases separating them. CDR3 length: 18 amino acids. CDR3 amino acids: CASNQVRGGCYSNQPQHF. The CDR3 DNA sequence: TGCGCCAGCAACCAAGTCAGAGGGGGATGTTATAGCAATCAGCCCCAGCATTTT.

The gene calls are TRBV19 and TRBJ2-3, with TRBD2 identical over 8 bases. Trimming at V came to 6 bases and at J to 4 bases, leaving 12 bases not matched to a gene. Germline lookup yields CDR1 LNHDA and CDR2 SQIVND (reference sequence). The CDR3 runs to 16 residues. The chain's CDR3 is CASRPGTRRSPDTQYF. DNA of the CDR3: TGTGCCAGTAGACCCGGGACTAGGAGATCCCCAGATACGCAGTATTTT. The whole variable domain, filled in from reference TRBV19 and TRBJ2-3, reads DGGITQSPKYLFRKEGQNVTLSCEQNLNHDAMYWYRQDPGQGLRLIYYSQIVNDFQKGDIAEGYSVSREKKESFPLTVTSAQKNPTAFYLCASRPGTRRSPDTQYFGPGTRLTVL.

The J gene is TRBJ1-1, the V gene TRBV18, with D uncertain. The germline gives CDR1 KGHSH, CDR2 LQKENI. Trimming removed 2 bases at V and 0 bases at J, with 10 bases between. The CDR3 runs 15 residues. Written as DNA, the CDR3 is TGTGCCAGCTCACCAGAGGAGCTGATGAACACTGAAGCTTTCTTT. Translated, it gives CASSPEELMNTEAFF.

CDR3 amino acids: CASSPPGGFATDTQYF. The CDR3 DNA sequence: TGTGCCAGCTCACCACCAGGGGGTTTTGCCACAGATACGCAGTATTTT. The V and J genes are TRBV18 and TRBJ2-3; D perhaps matches TRBD1 (6 bases). V gave up 0 bases and J gave up 2 bases, with 12 bases separating them. Germline V lookup: CDR1 KGHSH, CDR2 LQKENI. This CDR3 is built from 16 residues.

This sequence joins TRBV5-6 and TRBJ1-6; 8 positions agree with TRBD1. J gave up 10 bases and V 4 bases, and 7 bases lay outside the gene matches. CDR3 length: 14 residues. The germline CDR1 and CDR2 sequences are SGHDT and YYEEEE. CDR3 DNA sequence: TGTGCCAGCAGCAGCTCAGGGGGCAGGTCACCCCTCCACTTT. Translation gives CASSSSGGRSPLHF.

The chain carries TRBV19 and TRBJ1-1, with TRBD1 identical over 9 bases. V was clipped by 4 bases and J by 1 base; unmatched bases: 4. CDR1 and CDR2 (germline): LNHDA, SQIVND (reference sequence). The CDR3 is 15 amino acids. The CDR3 sequence: CASSTGQGGNTEAFF. The CDR3 DNA reads TGTGCCAGTAGTACGGGACAGGGAGGGAACACTGAAGCTTTCTTT.

This clone was picked up one time. The chain links TRBV5-5 to TRBJ1-5, with D perhaps TRBD1 (5 bases). From germline, CDR1 is SGHKS and CDR2 YYEKEE (reference sequence). Trimming left V 0 bases short and J 0 bases short, with 10 bases between. The CDR3 extends over 16 amino acids. CDR3 protein: CASSLDQGGSNQPQHF. CDR3 in DNA: TGTGCCAGCAGCTTGGACCAGGGCGGTAGCAATCAGCCCCAGCATTTT.

The V gene is TRBV11-2, the J gene TRBJ2-7; D not certain. CDR3 length equals 12 residues. Germline V gene lookup returns CDR1 SGHAT and CDR2 FQNNGV. V dropped 2 bases and J dropped 3 bases, with 5 bases sitting between them. The CDR3 here is CASSLQVYEQYF. CDR3 sequence (DNA): TGTGCCAGCAGCTTACAGGTCTACGAGCAGTACTTC.

This chain joins TRBV25-1 and TRBJ1-1; D is perhaps TRBD1 (5 bases). Between the trimmed V and J ends, which lost 7 bases and 1 base, there was a span of 13 bases. From germline, CDR1 is MGHDK and CDR2 SYGVNS. CDR3 size: 14 residues. As DNA, the CDR3 is TGTGCCAGCAAACGGGGGAGCGGGAACACTGAAGCTTTCTTT. The encoded protein is CASKRGSGNTEAFF.

This rearrangement joins TRBV5-4 to TRBJ1-1; D call uncertain. Trimming left V 2 bases short and J 0 bases short, with 17 bases between. In germline, CDR1 is SGHNT, CDR2 YYREEE (reference sequence). The CDR3 is 17 amino acids. CDR3 amino acids: CASSFPPGTPMNTEAFF. In DNA form, the CDR3 reads TGTGCCAGCAGCTTTCCCCCAGGAACCCCAATGAACACTGAAGCTTTCTTT.

The gene calls are TRBV20-1 and TRBJ1-1; D gene uncertain. Between the trimmed V and J ends, which lost 5 bases and 4 bases, there was a span of 8 bases. Germline CDR1 and CDR2: DFQATT and SNEGSKA (reference sequence). This CDR3 contains 11 residues. The CDR3 nucleotides read TGCAGTGCTTCCTCGAGCACTGAAGCTTTCTTT. Residues: CSASSSTEAFF.

The chain links TRBV3-1 (or the pseudogene TRBV3-2) to TRBJ1-1; TRBD1 agrees at 8 bases. Unmatched junction bases numbered 7, after V lost 3 bases and J lost 4 bases. Germline values: CDR1 LGHDT, CDR2 YNNKEL (reference sequence). The CDR3 loop spans 15 amino acids. The CDR3 loop is CASSHTGQGSTEAFF. The CDR3 DNA is TGTGCCAGCAGCCATACTGGACAGGGAAGCACTGAAGCTTTCTTT.

This chain connects TRBV7-9 to TRBJ2-4; 10 bases agree with TRBD1. The junction had 4 bases not matched to a gene; V was cut back by 5 bases and J by 3 bases. The CDR3 extends over 15 amino acids. Germline assignment: CDR1 SEHNR and CDR2 FQNEAQ (reference sequence). CDR3 loop: CASSRQGAVKNIQYF. The CDR3 DNA reads as TGTGCCAGCAGCAGACAGGGGGCGGTCAAAAACATTCAGTACTTC.

The genes are TRBV6-2 or TRBV6-3 and TRBJ2-1, with TRBD2 as a possible D gene (6 bases). Trimming removed 1 base at V and 15 bases at J, with 19 bases between. The CDR3 sequence is 14 residues long. CDR1 and CDR2 (germline): MNHEY, SVGEGT. The CDR3 sequence is CASSYLHREPWGFF. CDR3 coding DNA: TGTGCCAGCAGTTACTTGCACCGGGAGCCCTGGGGGTTCTTC.

The gene calls are TRBV5-1 and TRBJ2-1; 15 nucleotides match TRBD2. The V gene end was trimmed by 0 bases and the J gene end by 15 bases; junction bases not matched to a gene: 7. The CDR3 consists of 15 residues. Looked up from germline, CDR1 is SGHRS and CDR2 is YFSETQ. The CDR3 region has the DNA TGCGCCAGCAGCTTGGAACCGGGACTAGCGGGGGGACGGTTCTTC. Its translation is CASSLEPGLAGGRFF.

This chain links TRBV9 with TRBJ1-1; 8 bases fit TRBD1. The germline V gene has CDR1 SGDLS and CDR2 YYNGEE. J gave up 5 bases and V 4 bases, and 13 bases lay outside the gene matches. This CDR3 contains 16 residues. CDR3 amino acids: CASSPRIQGARTEAFF. CDR3 coding DNA: TGTGCCAGCAGCCCACGAATTCAGGGGGCGAGAACTGAAGCTTTCTTT.

The genes are TRBV5-4 and TRBJ2-2; TRBD1 matches at 9 bases. Germline V gene sequence: CDR1 SGHNT, CDR2 YYREEE (reference sequence). V shed 2 bases, J shed 5 bases, and the junction held 4 bases outside the gene matches. The CDR3 is 15 residues long. In DNA form, the CDR3 reads TGTGCCAGCAGCTTTGGACAGGGGACGACCGGGGAGCTGTTTTTT. Translation gives CASSFGQGTTGELFF.

V gene TRBV27 combines with J gene TRBJ1-2; TRBD1 is a possible D gene (6 bases). The CDR3 is made up of 15 amino acids. The germline CDR1 and CDR2 sequences are MNHEY and SMNVEV (reference sequence). V was shortened by 4 bases and J by 8 bases, with 20 bases between the two germline ends. CDR3 residues: CASSSSGGLVRGYTF. In nucleotides, the CDR3 is TGTGCCAGCAGTTCGTCGGGGGGGCTGGTTCGGGGCTACACCTTC.

The CDR3 DNA reads TGTGCCAGCAGCCCCGGGGGAGCGGGGGGCTACGAGCAGTACTTC. It translates to CASSPGGAGGYEQYF. The rearrangement uses TRBV3-1 (or the pseudogene TRBV3-2) and TRBJ2-7; 9 bases match TRBD2. The J segment lost 3 bases and the V segment lost 4 bases, leaving 7 bases of the junction unmatched. Looked up from germline, CDR1 is LGHDT and CDR2 is YNNKEL (reference sequence). The CDR3 spans 15 residues.

The rearrangement joins TRBV6-5 to TRBJ1-3; the D gene is possibly TRBD1 (6 bases). The CDR3 runs to 13 residues. Germline lookup yields CDR1 MNHEY and CDR2 SVGAGI. V was clipped by 4 bases and J by 4 bases, with 8 bases between them. The DNA of the CDR3 is TGTGCCAGCAGTTGGGACAAAGGAAACACCATATATTTT. Translating it yields CASSWDKGNTIYF.

The J gene is TRBJ1-4, the V gene TRBV18; D perhaps matches TRBD1 (6 bases). This CDR3 spans 14 amino acids. The V gene lost 6 bases and the J gene lost 5 bases, with 13 bases spanning the gap. Per the germline V gene, CDR1 is KGHSH and CDR2 is LQKENI. DNA of the CDR3: TGTGCCAGCTCTCCCGGACAGACCAATGAAAAACTGTTTTTT. Protein product: CASSPGQTNEKLFF.

This chain uses TRBV5-5 with TRBJ1-6, with no clear D. The germline V gene has CDR1 SGHKS and CDR2 YYEKEE (reference sequence). Between the trimmed V and J ends, which lost 4 bases and 7 bases, there was a span of 18 bases. This CDR3 has 16 amino acids. The CDR3 bases are TGTGCCAGCAGCCTCCAAGGTGTCCCCGGGAATTCACCCCTCCACTTT. It is translated as CASSLQGVPGNSPLHF.

The chain uses TRBV12-3 or TRBV12-4 and TRBJ1-2; D is undetermined. Between the trimmed V and J ends, which lost 1 base and 6 bases, there was a span of 9 bases. This CDR3 is 13 amino acids long. CDR3 residues: CASSLGEGNGYTF. DNA for the CDR3: TGTGCCAGCAGTTTAGGGGAGGGAAATGGCTACACCTTC.

This clone was seen just once. The genes are TRBV29-1 and TRBJ2-7, with D tentatively TRBD2 (5 bases). V lost 5 bases and J 7 bases, leaving 18 bases between the germline ends. CDR1 is SQVTM, CDR2 ANQGSEA, per germline. This CDR3 is built from 13 residues. The CDR3 DNA sequence: TGCAGCGTTACCCGGACCACGGGCGGGGAGCAGTACTTC. It translates to CSVTRTTGGEQYF.